This T cell receptor beta chain was sequenced for a study of identical twins. Study outcomes and limitations: The study found that models underestimated out-of-frame TCR alpha sharing in monozygotic twins.

Concerning this clonotype itself: Its antigen is undetermined.

Template switching added a universal primer site, and cDNA bore unique molecular identifiers. Each CDR3 protein is one row after TCRdb ran MiXCR on the 5' RACE reads. The sample comprises a few hundred thousand distinct CDR3 sequences, over 9.5% of which are singletons, and more than 3.5% rests with the top ten. Germline V gene sequence: CDR1 SGHDT, CDR2 YYEEEE. The V end lost 6 bases, the J end lost 5 bases, and 26 bases lay between the germline ends. CDR3 size: 17 residues. The same specimen was also included in a second study, on yellow fever vaccine responses in identical twins.

This clonotype originated in a young woman in good health. The sample taken for sequencing was memory (CD45RO+) T cells sorted from blood. The genes are TRBV5-6 and TRBJ1-2; possibly TRBD1 for D (5 bases). DNA of the CDR3: TGTGCCAGCACAATAGTACTGGGACGGACGGGTATTTATGGCTACACCTTC. Translated: CASTIVLGRTGIYGYTF.